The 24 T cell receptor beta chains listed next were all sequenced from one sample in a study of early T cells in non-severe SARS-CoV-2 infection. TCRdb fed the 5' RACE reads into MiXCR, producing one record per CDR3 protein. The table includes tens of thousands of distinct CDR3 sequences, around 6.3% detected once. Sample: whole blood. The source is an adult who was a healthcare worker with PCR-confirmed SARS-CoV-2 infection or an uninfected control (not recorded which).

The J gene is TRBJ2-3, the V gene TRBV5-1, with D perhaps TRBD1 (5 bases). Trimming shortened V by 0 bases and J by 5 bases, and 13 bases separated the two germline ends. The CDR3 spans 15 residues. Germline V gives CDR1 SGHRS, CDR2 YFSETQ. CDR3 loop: CASSLAWTTGDTQYF. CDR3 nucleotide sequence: TGCGCCAGCAGCTTGGCCTGGACAACAGGAGATACGCAGTATTTT.

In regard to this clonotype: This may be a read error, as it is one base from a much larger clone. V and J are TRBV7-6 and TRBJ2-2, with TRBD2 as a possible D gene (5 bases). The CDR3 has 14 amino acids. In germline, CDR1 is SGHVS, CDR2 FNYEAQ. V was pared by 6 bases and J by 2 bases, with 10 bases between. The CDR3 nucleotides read TGTGCCAGCAGGGAGGACCCAAACACCGGGGAGCTGTTTTTT. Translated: CASREDPNTGELFF. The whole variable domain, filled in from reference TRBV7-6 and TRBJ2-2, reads GAGVSQSPRYKVTKRGQDVALRCDPISGHVSLYWYRQALGQGPEFLTYFNYEAQQDKSGLPNDRFSAERPEGSISTLTIQRTEQRDSAMYRCASREDPNTGELFFGEGSRLTVL.

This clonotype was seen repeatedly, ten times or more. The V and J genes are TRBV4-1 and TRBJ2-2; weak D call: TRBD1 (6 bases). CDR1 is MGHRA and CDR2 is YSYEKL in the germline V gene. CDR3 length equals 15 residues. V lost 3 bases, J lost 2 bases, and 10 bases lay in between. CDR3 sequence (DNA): TGCGCCAGCAGCCAGGGGGCTATTAACACCGGGGAGCTGTTTTTT. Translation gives CASSQGAINTGELFF.

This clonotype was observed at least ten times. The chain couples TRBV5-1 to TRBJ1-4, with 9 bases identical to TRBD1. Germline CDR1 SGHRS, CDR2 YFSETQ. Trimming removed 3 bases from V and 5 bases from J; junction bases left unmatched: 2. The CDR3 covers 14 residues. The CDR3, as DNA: TGCGCCAGCAGCTACGGGACAGGGAATGAAAAACTGTTTTTT. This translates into CASSYGTGNEKLFF.

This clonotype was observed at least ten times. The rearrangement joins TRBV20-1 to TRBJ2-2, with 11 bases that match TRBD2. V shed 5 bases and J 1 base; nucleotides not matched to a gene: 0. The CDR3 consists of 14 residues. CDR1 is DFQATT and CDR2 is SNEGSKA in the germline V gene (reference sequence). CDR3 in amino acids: CSALAGGNTGELFF. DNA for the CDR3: TGCAGTGCTCTAGCGGGAGGGAACACCGGGGAGCTGTTTTTT.

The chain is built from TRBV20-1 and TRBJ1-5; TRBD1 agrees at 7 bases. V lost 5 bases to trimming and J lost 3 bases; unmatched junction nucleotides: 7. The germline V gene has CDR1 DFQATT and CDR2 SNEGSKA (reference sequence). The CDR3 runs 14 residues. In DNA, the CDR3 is TGCAGTGCTTCGGGGGACAGAAACAATCAGCCCCAGCATTTT. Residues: CSASGDRNNQPQHF.

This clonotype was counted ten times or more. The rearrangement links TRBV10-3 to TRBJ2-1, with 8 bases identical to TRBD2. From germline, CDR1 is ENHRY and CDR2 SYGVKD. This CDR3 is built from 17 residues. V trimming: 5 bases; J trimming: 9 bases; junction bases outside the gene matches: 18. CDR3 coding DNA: TGTGCCATCAGTCTCAGCGGGAGTATGTATTTCGACAGTGAGCAGTTCTTC. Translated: CAISLSGSMYFDSEQFF.

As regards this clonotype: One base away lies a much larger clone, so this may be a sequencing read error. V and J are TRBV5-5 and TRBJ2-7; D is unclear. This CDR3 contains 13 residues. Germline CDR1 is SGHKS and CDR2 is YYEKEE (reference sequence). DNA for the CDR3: TGTGCCAACAGCTTGCTACCGATCTACGAGCAGTACTTC. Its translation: CANSLLPIYEQYF.

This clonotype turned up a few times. The CDR3: CSAKTGFYGYTF. The CDR3 nucleotides read TGCAGTGCGAAGACAGGTTTTTATGGCTACACCTTC. The rearrangement links TRBV20-1 to TRBJ1-2, with a possible D match to TRBD1 (6 bases). The CDR3 sequence is 12 residues long. V lost 6 bases and J 5 bases, leaving 13 bases between the germline ends. The germline V gene encodes CDR1 DFQATT and CDR2 SNEGSKA (reference sequence).

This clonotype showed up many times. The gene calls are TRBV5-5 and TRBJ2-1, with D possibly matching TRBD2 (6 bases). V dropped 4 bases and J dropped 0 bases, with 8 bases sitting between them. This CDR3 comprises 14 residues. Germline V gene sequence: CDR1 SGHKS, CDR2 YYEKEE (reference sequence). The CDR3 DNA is TGTGCCAGCAGCCACGGGGGCTCCTACAATGAGCAGTTCTTC. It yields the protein CASSHGGSYNEQFF.

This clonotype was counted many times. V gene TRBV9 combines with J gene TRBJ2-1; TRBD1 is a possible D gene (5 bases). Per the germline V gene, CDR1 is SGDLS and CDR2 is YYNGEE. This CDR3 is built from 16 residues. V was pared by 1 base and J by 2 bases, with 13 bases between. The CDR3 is CASSVPGSVAYNEQFF. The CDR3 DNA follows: TGTGCCAGCAGCGTACCAGGGTCAGTGGCCTACAATGAGCAGTTCTTC.

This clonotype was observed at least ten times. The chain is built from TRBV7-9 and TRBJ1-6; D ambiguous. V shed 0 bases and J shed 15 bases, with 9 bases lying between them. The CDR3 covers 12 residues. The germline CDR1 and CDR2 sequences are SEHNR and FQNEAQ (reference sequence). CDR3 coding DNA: TGTGCCAGCAGCTTAGCCCCTTCTCACCTCCACTTT. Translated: CASSLAPSHLHF.

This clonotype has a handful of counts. The CDR3: CASSQDLRGLYSNQPQHF. CDR3 sequence (DNA): TGCGCCAGCAGCCAAGATCTTAGGGGGCTCTATAGCAATCAGCCCCAGCATTTT. The chain uses TRBV4-3 and TRBJ1-5; 7 nucleotides agree with TRBD1. The CDR3 sequence is 18 residues long. Germline CDR1 and CDR2: LGHNA and YSLEER. V was clipped by 0 bases and J by 0 bases; unmatched bases: 8.

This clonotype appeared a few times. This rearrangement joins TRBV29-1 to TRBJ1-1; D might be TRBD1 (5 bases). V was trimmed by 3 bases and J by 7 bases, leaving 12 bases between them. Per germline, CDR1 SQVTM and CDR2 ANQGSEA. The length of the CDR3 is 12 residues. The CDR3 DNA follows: TGCAGCGTTGACGGGGGTCTTAGTGAAGCTTTCTTT. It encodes CSVDGGLSEAFF.

The CDR3 bases are TGTGCCAGCGGACTAGCGGGAAATACGCAGTATTTT. It yields the protein CASGLAGNTQYF. The rearrangement uses TRBV3-1 and TRBJ2-3; 12 nucleotides align to TRBD2. Germline CDR1 and CDR2: LGHDT and YNNKEL (reference sequence). The CDR3 is 12 residues long. Trimming took 8 bases from V and 7 from J; bases not matched to a gene: 1.

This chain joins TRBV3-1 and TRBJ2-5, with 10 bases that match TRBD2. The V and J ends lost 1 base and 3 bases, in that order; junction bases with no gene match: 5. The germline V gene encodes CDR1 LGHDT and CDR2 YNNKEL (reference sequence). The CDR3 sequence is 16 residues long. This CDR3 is CASSQVRAGGEETQYF. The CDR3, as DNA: TGTGCCAGCAGCCAAGTAAGAGCGGGAGGGGAAGAGACCCAGTACTTC.

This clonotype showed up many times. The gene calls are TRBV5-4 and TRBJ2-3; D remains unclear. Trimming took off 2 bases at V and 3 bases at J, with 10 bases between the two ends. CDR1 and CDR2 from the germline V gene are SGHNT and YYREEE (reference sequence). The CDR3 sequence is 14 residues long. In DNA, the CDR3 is TGTGCCAGCAGCTTCTCCCCTCTAACAGATACGCAGTATTTT. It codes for CASSFSPLTDTQYF.

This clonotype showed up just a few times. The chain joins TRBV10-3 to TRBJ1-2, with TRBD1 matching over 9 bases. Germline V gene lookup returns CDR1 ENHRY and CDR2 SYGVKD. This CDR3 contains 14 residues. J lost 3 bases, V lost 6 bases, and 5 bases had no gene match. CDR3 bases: TGTGCCATCAGCCTGGGACAGGGAGACTATGGCTACACCTTC. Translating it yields CAISLGQGDYGYTF.

This CDR3 is CASSASSGRWNEQFF. The CDR3 DNA sequence: TGTGCCAGCAGTGCATCTAGCGGGAGGTGGAATGAGCAGTTCTTC. This chain connects TRBV6-1 to TRBJ2-1; TRBD2 agrees at 11 bases. Losses at the gene ends were 4 bases for V and 7 bases for J; bases not matched to a gene: 6. The CDR3 is 15 amino acids. The germline CDR1 and CDR2 sequences are MNHNS and SASEGT.

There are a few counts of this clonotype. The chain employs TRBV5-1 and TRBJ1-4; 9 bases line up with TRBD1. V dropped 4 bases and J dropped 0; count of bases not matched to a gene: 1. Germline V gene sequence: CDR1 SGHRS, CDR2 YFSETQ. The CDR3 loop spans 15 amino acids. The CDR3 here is CASSGQGSTNEKLFF. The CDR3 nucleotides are TGCGCCAGCAGCGGACAGGGGTCAACTAATGAAAAACTGTTTTTT.

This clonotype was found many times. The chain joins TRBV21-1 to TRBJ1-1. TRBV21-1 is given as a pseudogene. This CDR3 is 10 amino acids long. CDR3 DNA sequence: TGTGCCAGCAGCCTTCGAGAAGCTTTCTTT. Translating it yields CASSLREAFF.

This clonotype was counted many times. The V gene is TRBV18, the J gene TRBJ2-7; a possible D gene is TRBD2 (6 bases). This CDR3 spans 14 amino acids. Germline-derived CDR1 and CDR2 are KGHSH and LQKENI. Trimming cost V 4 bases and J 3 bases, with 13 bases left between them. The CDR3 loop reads CASSQTRRIYEQYF. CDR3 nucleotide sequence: TGTGCCAGCTCACAGACTAGACGAATCTACGAGCAGTACTTC. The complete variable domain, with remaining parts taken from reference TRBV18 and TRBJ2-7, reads NAGVMQNPRHLVRRRGQEARLRCSPMKGHSHVYWYRQLPEEGLKFMVYLQKENIIDESGMPKERFSAEFPKEGPSILRIQQVVRGDSAAYFCASSQTRRIYEQYFGPGTRLTVT.

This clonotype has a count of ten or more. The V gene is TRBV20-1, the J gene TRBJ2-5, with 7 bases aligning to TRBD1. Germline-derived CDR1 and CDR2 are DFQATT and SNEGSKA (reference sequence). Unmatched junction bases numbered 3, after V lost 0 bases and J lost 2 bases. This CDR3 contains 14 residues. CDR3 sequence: CSARDGTAQETQYF. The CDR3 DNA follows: TGCAGTGCTAGAGACGGGACAGCACAAGAGACCCAGTACTTC.

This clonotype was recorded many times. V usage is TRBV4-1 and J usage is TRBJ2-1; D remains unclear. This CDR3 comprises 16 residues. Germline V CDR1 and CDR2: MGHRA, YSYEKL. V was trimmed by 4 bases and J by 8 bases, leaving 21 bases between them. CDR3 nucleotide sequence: TGCGCCAGCAGCCTCTATACCGGAGTACGCTTCTATGAGCAGTTCTTC. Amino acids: CASSLYTGVRFYEQFF.